This T cell receptor (beta chain) was obtained from a study of breast tumors, draining lymph nodes, adjacent tissues. This clonotype was detected ten times or more. Its specificity is not known. Study conclusions and caveats: Tumors had less TCR diversity than lymph nodes, more than nontumor tissue. Tumor T cell lymph node origin was a supported hypothesis, not proven. Most tumor T cells seemingly derive from lymph node, then expand in tumor.

The CDR3 is made up of 14 amino acids. Germline V lookup: CDR1 KGHDR, CDR2 SFDVKD. Trimming at V came to 4 bases and at J to 2 bases, leaving 2 bases not matched to a gene. The lymph nodes were axillary draining lymph nodes from breast cancer patients. TCRdb re-analysed the multiplex PCR reads in MiXCR, keeping a single row per CDR3 protein. The table lists 120,000 or so distinct CDR3 sequences, nearly 20% of them singletons. Sequencing input: axillary lymph node tissue. The gene calls are TRBV24-1 and TRBJ2-5; 8 nucleotides line up with TRBD1. The sequence was obtained from a female donor with breast cancer. Some clones in this sample may be carry-over from other donors' samples. CDR3 loop: CATSEHRGQETQYF. Written as DNA, the CDR3 is TGTGCCACCAGTGAGCACAGGGGGCAAGAGACCCAGTACTTC.